A selection of T cell receptor beta chains follows, all from one sample in a study of control samples from healthy donors and cancer patients. Sequenced by immunoSEQ multiplex PCR; TCRdb stores in-frame clones only, minus some. The sample lists tens of thousands of clones, about 88% occurring once. Sequenced input: blood. These receptors originate from a woman aged 45-59 years in good health. The conserved cysteine and the conserved F or W are not part of the CDR3 here. Each record gives: CDR3 length, D gene, V gene, J gene, CDR3 protein. The D gene is left open where the match is weak.

>11|-|TRBV27|TRBJ1-2
ASSRGRPYGYT
>12|-|TRBV29-1|TRBJ1-1
SVGEGGQGTEAF
>13|-|TRBV5-4|TRBJ2-7
ASSARDGGSYEQY
>14|-|TRBV5-6|TRBJ1-3
ASSLDGGISGNTIY
>13|TRBD1|TRBV7-6|TRBJ1-1
ASSTGQGWSTEAF
>12|TRBD1|TRBV27|TRBJ1-5
ASSLGQGLQPQH
>15|TRBD2|TRBV13|TRBJ2-2
ASSLGLAGRYTGELF
>13|-|TRBV19|TRBJ2-3
ASSILGSPGDTQY
>11|-|TRBV6-2/TRBV6-3|TRBJ1-1
ASSPRGGNEAF
>14|-|TRBV4-1|TRBJ2-7
ASSQADRPGGGEQY
>18|TRBD1|TRBV4-2|TRBJ1-1
ASSQSPGQRLTLKLSPPF
>11|-|TRBV3-1/TRBV3-2|TRBJ1-2
ASSHQGKDGYT
>13|-|TRBV28|TRBJ1-4
ASSSPSTTNEKLF
>13|-|TRBV19|TRBJ2-3
ASSANGPPTDTQY
>16|TRBD2|TRBV5-1|TRBJ2-3
ASSLRTSGGAYADTQY
>11|-|TRBV11-2|TRBJ1-6
ASSLIYNSPLH
>11|TRBD2|TRBV7-9|TRBJ2-3
ASSSDGGDTQY
>11|-|TRBV5-4|TRBJ2-2
ASRALDTGELF
>12|-|TRBV5-1|TRBJ1-1
ASSSGAPNTEAF
>12|-|TRBV6-6|TRBJ1-4
ASSYAGQSEKLF
>16|TRBD2|TRBV7-2|TRBJ2-3
ASSLVLAGGSWTDTQY
>12|-|TRBV5-6|TRBJ2-2
ASSLTRNTGELF